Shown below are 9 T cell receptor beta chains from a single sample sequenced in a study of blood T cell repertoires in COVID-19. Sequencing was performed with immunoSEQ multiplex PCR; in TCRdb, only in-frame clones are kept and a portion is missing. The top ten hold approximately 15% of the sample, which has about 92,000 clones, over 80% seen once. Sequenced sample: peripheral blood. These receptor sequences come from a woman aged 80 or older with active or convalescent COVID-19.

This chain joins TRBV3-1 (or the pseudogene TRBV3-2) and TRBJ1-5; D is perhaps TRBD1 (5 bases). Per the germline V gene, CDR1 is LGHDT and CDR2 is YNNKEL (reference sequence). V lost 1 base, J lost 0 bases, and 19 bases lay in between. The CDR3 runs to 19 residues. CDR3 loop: CASSQGGRDFPYSNQPQHF. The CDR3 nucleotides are TGTGCCAGCAGCCAAGGTGGCCGGGACTTTCCTTATAGCAATCAGCCCCAGCATTTT.

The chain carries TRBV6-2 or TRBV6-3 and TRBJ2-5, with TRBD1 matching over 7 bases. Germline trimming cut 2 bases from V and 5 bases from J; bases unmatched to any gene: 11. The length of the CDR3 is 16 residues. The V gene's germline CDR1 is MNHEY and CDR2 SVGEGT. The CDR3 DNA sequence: TGTGCCAGCAGTTACCTTCGACAGGGATTTTCGGAGACCCAGTACTTC. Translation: CASSYLRQGFSETQYF.

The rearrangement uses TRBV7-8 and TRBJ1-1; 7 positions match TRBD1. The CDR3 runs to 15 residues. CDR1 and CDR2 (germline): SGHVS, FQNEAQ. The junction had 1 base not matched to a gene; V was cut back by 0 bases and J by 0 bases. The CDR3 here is CASSLAGQMNTEAFF. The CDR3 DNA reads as TGTGCCAGCAGCTTAGCGGGACAGATGAACACTGAAGCTTTCTTT. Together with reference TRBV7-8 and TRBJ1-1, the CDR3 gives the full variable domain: GAGVSQSPRYKVAKRGQDVALRCDPISGHVSLFWYQQALGQGPEFLTYFQNEAQLDKSGLPSDRFFAERPEGSVSTLKIQRTQQEDSAVYLCASSLAGQMNTEAFFGQGTRLTVV.

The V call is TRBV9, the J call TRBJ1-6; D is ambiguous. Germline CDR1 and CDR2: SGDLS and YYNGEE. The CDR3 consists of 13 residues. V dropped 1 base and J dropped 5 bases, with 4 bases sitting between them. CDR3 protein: CASSVRDNSPLHF. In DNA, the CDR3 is TGTGCCAGCAGCGTACGGGATAATTCACCCCTCCACTTT.

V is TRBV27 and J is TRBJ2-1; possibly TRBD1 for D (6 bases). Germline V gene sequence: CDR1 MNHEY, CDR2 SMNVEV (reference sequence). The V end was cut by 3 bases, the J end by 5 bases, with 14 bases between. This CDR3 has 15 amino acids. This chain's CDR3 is CASSFKGTRDNEQFF. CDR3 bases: TGTGCCAGCAGTTTTAAAGGGACAAGAGACAATGAGCAGTTCTTC.

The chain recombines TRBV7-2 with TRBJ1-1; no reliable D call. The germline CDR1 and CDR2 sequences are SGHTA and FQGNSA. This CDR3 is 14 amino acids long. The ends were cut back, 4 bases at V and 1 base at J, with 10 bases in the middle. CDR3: CASSYRSKNTEAFF. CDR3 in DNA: TGTGCCAGCAGCTATCGGTCAAAGAACACTGAAGCTTTCTTT.

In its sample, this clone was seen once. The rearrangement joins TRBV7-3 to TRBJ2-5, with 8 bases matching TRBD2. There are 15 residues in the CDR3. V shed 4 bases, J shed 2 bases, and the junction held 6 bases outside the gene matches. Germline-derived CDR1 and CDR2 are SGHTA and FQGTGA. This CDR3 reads CASSSRGGRQETQYF. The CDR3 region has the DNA TGTGCCAGCAGCTCACGGGGGGGCAGACAAGAGACCCAGTACTTC.

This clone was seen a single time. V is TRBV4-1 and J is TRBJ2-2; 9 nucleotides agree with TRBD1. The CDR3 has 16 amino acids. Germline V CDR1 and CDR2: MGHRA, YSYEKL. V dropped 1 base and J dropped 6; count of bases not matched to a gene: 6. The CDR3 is CASSQVDRGFSGELFF. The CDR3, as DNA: TGCGCCAGCAGCCAAGTAGACAGGGGGTTTTCCGGGGAGCTGTTTTTT.

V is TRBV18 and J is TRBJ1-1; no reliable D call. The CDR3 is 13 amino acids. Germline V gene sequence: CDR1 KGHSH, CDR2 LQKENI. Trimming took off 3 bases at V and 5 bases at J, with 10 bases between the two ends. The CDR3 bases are TGTGCCAGCTCACCGCAGGAATCGACTGAAGCTTTCTTT. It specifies CASSPQESTEAFF.